This T cell receptor beta chain was captured in a study of T cell responses to AZD1222 COVID-19 vaccine. The study, taken as a whole, reports: Every sample of the repertoires postdated the peak T cell response.

The data were produced by immunoSEQ multiplex PCR, yet TCRdb's version contains in-frame clones alone and is incomplete. Among 100,000 to 150,000 clones listed, more than 75% were seen once. As concerns this clone: Its antigen is not known.

Germline values: CDR1 KGHDR, CDR2 SFDVKD. The CDR3 extends over 16 amino acids. The V and J ends lost 4 bases and 4 bases, in that order; junction bases with no gene match: 9. The TCR was taken from an adult in good health. The specimen comprised peripheral blood, sampled on day 0 of AZD1222 vaccination. This chain connects TRBV24-1 to TRBJ2-3, with 8 positions matching TRBD2. The CDR3 protein is CATSDPAGAAADTQYF. CDR3 nucleotide sequence: TGTGCCACCAGTGACCCAGCGGGAGCGGCGGCAGATACGCAGTATTTT.